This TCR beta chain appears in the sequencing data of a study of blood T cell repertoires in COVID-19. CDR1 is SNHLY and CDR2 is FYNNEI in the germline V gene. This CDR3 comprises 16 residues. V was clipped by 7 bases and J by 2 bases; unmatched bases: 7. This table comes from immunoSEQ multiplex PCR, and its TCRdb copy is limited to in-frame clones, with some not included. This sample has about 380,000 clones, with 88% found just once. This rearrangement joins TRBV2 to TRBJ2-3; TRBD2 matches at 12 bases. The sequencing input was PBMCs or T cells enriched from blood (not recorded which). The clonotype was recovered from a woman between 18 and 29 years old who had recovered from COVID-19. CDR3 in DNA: TGTGCCAGCAAACTTCTAGCGGGGGGGGCCACAGATACGCAGTATTTT. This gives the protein CASKLLAGGATDTQYF.